The clone carrying this T cell receptor (beta chain) was seen a handful of times. Its antigen is undetermined. TCRdb reprocessed the 5' RACE reads with MiXCR, giving one entry per CDR3 protein. In the table there are about 54,000 distinct CDR3 sequences, about a sixth of which are singletons. Germline V lookup: CDR1 SGHRS, CDR2 YFSETQ. The V and J ends lost 4 bases and 3 bases respectively, with 13 bases between them. The CDR3 is 14 amino acids. Study results and caveats: Greatest tumor Treg TCR overlap was with tumor naive CD4+ cells.

The chain links TRBV5-1 to TRBJ1-1; D remains ambiguous. Material: naive CD4+ T cells sorted from blood. The subset was: naive CD4+ T cells, CD4+CD45RA+CD25-. This receptor was taken from a female donor with breast cancer. CDR3 loop: CASSPQVRYTEAFF. DNA of the CDR3: TGCGCCAGCAGCCCCCAAGTTCGGTACACTGAAGCTTTCTTT.